This T cell receptor (beta chain) was retrieved from a study of immune cell composition in non-small cell lung cancer. About the study: Lung adenocarcinoma or squamous carcinoma made up most tumours.

The assay was immunoSEQ multiplex PCR, and TCRdb's table has in-frame clones only and misses some. This table has around 13,000 clones, about 85% appearing once. V was pared by 3 bases and J by 3 bases, with 16 bases between. The length of the CDR3 is 16 residues. From germline, CDR1 is SGHNT and CDR2 YYREEE (reference sequence). The specimen sequenced was lung tumor tissue. The receptor was isolated from a human donor with non-small cell lung cancer. The chain is built from TRBV5-4 and TRBJ2-1; D might be TRBD2 (6 bases). The CDR3 region has the DNA TGTGCCAGCAGCTGGAGCCGGGACTCGAGCTACAATGAGCAGTTCTTC. Translated, it gives CASSWSRDSSYNEQFF.